This TCR beta chain was recovered during a study of tumor and adjacent non-tumor tissue in lung cancer. Findings and caveats of the study: Tumor tissue had significantly higher TCR diversity than normal lung.

A note on this clonotype: The antigen remains undetermined. A much larger clone differs from this one at a single base, so this may be a read error.

Per germline, CDR1 SGHRS and CDR2 YFSETQ. This CDR3 has 13 residues. This sample's RNA came from whole unsorted tissue. Three rounds of nested PCR, following a modified ARM-PCR protocol, produced the TCRbeta library. TCRdb re-called the multiplex PCR reads with MiXCR, one entry per CDR3 protein. The sample lists about 93,000 distinct CDR3 sequences; around 64% were seen once. The sample taken for sequencing was lung tumor tissue. The clonotype originates from a man aged 55-75 years with non-small cell lung cancer. The V gene is TRBV5-1, the J gene TRBJ1-1; possible D gene TRBD1, 5 bases. The chain's CDR3 is CVSSGGGNTEAFF. CDR3 in DNA: TGCGTCAGCAGTGGGGGAGGGAACACTGAAGCTTTCTTT.